What follows are 4 T cell receptor beta chains derived from one specimen sequenced in a study of T-cell reconstitution after alpha-beta-depleted transplantation in children. The library targeted TCRbeta and was prepared with unique molecular identifiers. MiXCR, run by TCRdb on the PCR reads, gives a single entry per CDR3 protein. The data contain about 540,000 distinct CDR3 sequences, 15% to 20% of them seen just once; the ten biggest clones take up 3.3%. Sequencing was performed on PBMCs from the stem cell graft donor, taken from the stem cell graft. These receptor sequences come from a human donor who donated a stem cell graft to a child with acute lymphoblastic leukemia.

This clonotype was observed a handful of times. V gene TRBV11-2 combines with J gene TRBJ2-4; 9 bases agree with TRBD1. Trimming took 1 base from V and 1 from J; bases not matched to a gene: 2. Germline V gene data show CDR1 as SGHAT and CDR2 as FQNNGV. This CDR3 spans 16 amino acids. CDR3 sequence (DNA): TGTGCCAGCAGCTTAGGGACAGGGGCGGCCAAAAACATTCAGTACTTC. It is translated as CASSLGTGAAKNIQYF.

CDR3 protein: CSARDLPRTYEQYF. In DNA form, the CDR3 reads TGCAGTGCTAGAGATCTACCACGTACCTACGAGCAGTACTTC. The rearrangement links TRBV20-1 to TRBJ2-7; D gene ambiguous. The ends were cut back, 0 bases at V and 2 bases at J, with 11 bases in the middle. CDR1 is DFQATT and CDR2 is SNEGSKA in the germline V gene (reference sequence). The CDR3 has 14 amino acids.

As for this clonotype: The junction shows a germline mismatch at one end, possibly a read error. The CDR3 is CASSRDNLSDEQYF. Written as DNA, the CDR3 is TGTGCCAGCAGCCGGGACAATCTCTCCGACGAGCAGTACTTC. The V and J genes are TRBV27 and TRBJ2-7, with a weak D call TRBD1 (6 bases). Germline CDR1 and CDR2: MNHEY and SMNVEV (reference sequence). The CDR3 covers 14 residues.

The genes are TRBV5-1 and TRBJ1-2; the D is unclear. Germline values: CDR1 SGHRS, CDR2 YFSETQ. This CDR3 spans 16 amino acids. V lost 3 bases to trimming and J lost 4 bases, with 19 bases between them. The CDR3 loop reads CASSWSGVGSAYGYTF. The CDR3 nucleotides are TGCGCCAGCAGCTGGAGTGGAGTAGGGTCCGCCTATGGCTACACCTTC.